This TCR beta chain is from a study of T cell responses to AZD1222 COVID-19 vaccine. For the study at large: Samples with a second dose at about 4 or about 12 weeks were pooled together. Study-level points and caveats: Sampling captured repertoires only after the peak T cell response. The donor cohort was predominantly white British with a female majority, and clonal diversity may have been underestimated.

As concerns this clone: Its antigen is unknown.

The V segment lost 8 bases and the J segment 5 bases; nucleotides outside the gene matches: 5. This CDR3 comprises 13 residues. Germline loops: CDR1 MNHEY, CDR2 SMNVEV (reference sequence). The method was immunoSEQ multiplex PCR; TCRdb's version includes in-frame clones alone and lacks a portion of them. The table lists about 130,000 clones, around 87% of them singletons. The sequence was collected from an adult in good health. V gene TRBV27 combines with J gene TRBJ1-1; 10 bases agree with TRBD1. The sample was peripheral blood, taken on day 0 of AZD1222 vaccination. This CDR3 reads CASGLGQGTEAFF. The CDR3 DNA is TGTGCCAGCGGCCTGGGACAGGGGACTGAAGCTTTCTTT.